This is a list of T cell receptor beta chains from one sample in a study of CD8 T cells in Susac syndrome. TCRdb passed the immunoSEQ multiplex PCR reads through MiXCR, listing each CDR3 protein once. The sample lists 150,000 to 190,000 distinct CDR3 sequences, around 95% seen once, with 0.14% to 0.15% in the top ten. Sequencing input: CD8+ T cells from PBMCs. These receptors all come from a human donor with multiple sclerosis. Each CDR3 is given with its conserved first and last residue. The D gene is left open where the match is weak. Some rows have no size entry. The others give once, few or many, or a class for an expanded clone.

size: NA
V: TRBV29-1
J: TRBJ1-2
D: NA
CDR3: CSVPGPEVYGYTF
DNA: TGCAGCGTCCCCGGACCGGAGGTCTATGGCTACACCTTC

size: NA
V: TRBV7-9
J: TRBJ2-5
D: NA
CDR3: CASSAQGQETQYF
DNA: TGTGCCAGCAGCGCACAGGGCCAAGAGACCCAGTACTTC

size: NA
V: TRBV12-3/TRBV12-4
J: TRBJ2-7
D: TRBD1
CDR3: CASNFGTGPSEQYF
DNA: TGTGCCAGCAACTTCGGGACAGGGCCTTCGGAGCAGTACTTC

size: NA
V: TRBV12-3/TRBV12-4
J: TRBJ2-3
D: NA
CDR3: CASRPGADTQYF
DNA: TGTGCCAGCAGGCCCGGGGCAGATACGCAGTATTTT

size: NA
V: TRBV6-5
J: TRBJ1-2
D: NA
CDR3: CASSYGIPPYGYTF
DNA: TGTGCCAGCAGTTACGGAATTCCACCGTATGGCTACACCTTC

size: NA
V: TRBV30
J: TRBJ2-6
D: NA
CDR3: CAWNRGGPLTPSGANVLTF
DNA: TGTGCCTGGAATCGAGGGGGGCCCTTAACCCCCTCTGGGGCCAACGTCCTGACTTTC

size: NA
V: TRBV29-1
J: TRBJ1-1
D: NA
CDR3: CSVDRPGGAWTEAFF
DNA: TGCAGCGTTGACCGCCCGGGAGGGGCATGGACTGAAGCTTTCTTT

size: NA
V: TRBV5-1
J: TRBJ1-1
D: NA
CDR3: CASSLGSGTRGTEAFF
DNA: TGCGCCAGCAGCTTGGGGAGTGGCACTCGTGGCACTGAAGCTTTCTTT

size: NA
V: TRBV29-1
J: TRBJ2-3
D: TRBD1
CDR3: CSVRTGALSTDTQYF
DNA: TGCAGCGTCAGGACAGGGGCCCTTAGCACAGATACGCAGTATTTT

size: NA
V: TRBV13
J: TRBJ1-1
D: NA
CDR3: CASQFGGTEAFF
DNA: TGTGCCAGCCAGTTCGGGGGCACTGAAGCTTTCTTT

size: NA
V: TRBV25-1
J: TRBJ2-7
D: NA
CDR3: CASSKVEDILTDEQYF
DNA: TGTGCCAGCAGTAAAGTCGAGGACATTCTGACGGACGAGCAGTACTTC

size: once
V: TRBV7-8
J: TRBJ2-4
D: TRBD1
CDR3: CASSAGQERNIQYF
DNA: TGTGCCAGCAGCGCCGGACAGGAAAGGAACATTCAGTACTTC

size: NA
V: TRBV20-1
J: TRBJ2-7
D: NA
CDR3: CSARDQEGVRVQYF
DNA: TGCAGTGCTAGAGACCAGGAGGGGGTTAGAGTGCAGTACTTC

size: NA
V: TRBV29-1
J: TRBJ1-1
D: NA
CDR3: CSARKGMAEAFF
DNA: TGCAGCGCCCGAAAGGGAATGGCTGAAGCTTTCTTT

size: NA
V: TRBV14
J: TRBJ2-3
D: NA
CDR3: CASSQTRNRVDTQYF
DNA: TGTGCCAGCAGCCAAACCCGGAACAGGGTGGATACGCAGTATTTT

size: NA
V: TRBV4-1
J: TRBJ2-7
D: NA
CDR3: CASSQGLVYEQYF
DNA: TGCGCCAGCAGCCAAGGACTAGTCTACGAGCAGTACTTC

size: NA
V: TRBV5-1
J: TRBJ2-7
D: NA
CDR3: CASSPGTSLLEEQYF
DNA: TGCGCCAGCAGCCCAGGGACCTCTCTTCTGGAGGAGCAGTACTTC

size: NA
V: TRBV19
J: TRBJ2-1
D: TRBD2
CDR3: CASSMPGLAAGNEQFF
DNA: TGTGCCAGTAGTATGCCCGGGCTAGCGGCAGGCAATGAGCAGTTCTTC